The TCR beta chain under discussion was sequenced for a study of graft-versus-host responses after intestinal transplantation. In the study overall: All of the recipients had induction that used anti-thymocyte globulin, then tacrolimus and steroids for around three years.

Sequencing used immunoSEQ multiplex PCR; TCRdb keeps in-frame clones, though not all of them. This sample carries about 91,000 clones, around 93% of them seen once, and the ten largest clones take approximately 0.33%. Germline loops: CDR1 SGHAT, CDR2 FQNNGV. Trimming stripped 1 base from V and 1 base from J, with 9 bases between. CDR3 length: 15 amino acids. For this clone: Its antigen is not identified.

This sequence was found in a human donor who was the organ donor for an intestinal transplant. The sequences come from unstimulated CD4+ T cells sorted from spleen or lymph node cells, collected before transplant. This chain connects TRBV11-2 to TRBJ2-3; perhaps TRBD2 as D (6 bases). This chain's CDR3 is CASSLVTGGTDTQYF. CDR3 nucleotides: TGTGCCAGCAGCTTAGTCACGGGGGGCACAGATACGCAGTATTTT. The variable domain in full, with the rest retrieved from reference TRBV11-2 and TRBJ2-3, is EAGVAQSPRYKIIEKRQSVAFWCNPISGHATLYWYQQILGQGPKLLIQFQNNGVVDDSQLPKDRFSAERLKGVDSTLKIQPAKLEDSAVYLCASSLVTGGTDTQYFGPGTRLTVL.